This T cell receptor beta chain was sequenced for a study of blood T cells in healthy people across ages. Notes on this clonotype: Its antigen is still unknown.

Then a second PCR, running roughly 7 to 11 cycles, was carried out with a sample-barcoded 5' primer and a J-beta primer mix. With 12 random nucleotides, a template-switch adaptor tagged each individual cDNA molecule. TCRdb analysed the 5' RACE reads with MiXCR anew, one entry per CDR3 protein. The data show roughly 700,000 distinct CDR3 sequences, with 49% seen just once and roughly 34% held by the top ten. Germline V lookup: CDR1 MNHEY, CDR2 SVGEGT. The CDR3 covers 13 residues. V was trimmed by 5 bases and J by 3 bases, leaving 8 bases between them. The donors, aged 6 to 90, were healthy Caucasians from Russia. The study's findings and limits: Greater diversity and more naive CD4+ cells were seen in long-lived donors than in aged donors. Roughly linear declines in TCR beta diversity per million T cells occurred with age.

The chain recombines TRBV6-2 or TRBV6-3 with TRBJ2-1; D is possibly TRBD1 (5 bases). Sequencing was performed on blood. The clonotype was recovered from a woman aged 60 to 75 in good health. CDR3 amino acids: CASSRTFYNEQFF. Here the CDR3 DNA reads TGTGCCAGCAGTCGGACATTCTACAATGAGCAGTTCTTC.